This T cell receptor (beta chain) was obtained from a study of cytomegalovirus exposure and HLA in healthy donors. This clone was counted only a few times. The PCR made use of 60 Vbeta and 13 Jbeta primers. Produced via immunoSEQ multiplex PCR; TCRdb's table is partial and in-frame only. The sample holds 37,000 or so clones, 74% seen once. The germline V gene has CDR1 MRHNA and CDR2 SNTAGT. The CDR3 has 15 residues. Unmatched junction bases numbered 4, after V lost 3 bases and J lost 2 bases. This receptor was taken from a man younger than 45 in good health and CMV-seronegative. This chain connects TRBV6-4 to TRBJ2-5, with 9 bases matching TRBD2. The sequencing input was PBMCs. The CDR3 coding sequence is TGTGCCAGCAGTGAGGCTCTAGCGGGGCAAGAGACCCAGTACTTC. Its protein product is CASSEALAGQETQYF.